This TCR beta chain is drawn from a study of shared clonotypes between healthy human individuals. Germline V gene data show CDR1 as SGHRS and CDR2 as YFSETQ. The CDR3 runs 14 residues. Trimming took 4 bases from V and 0 from J, leaving 7 bases between them. The naive CD8 population came from CD45RO-negative cells selected for CCR7, without terminally differentiated effector memory CD45RA+ cells. Adult donors, all healthy and HIV-negative, had no recent acute infections or vaccinations. Every subset had its genomic DNA shared out evenly among several immunoSEQ plates. The method was immunoSEQ multiplex PCR; TCRdb's version includes in-frame clones alone and lacks a portion of them. Of roughly 770,000 clones listed, roughly 96% were seen once; the top ten hold under 0.3%.

This receptor was identified in a man aged 25-45 years in good health. The V and J genes are TRBV5-1 and TRBJ1-4; D might be TRBD1 (5 bases). The sequenced sample consisted of naive CD8+ T cells sorted from blood. The CDR3 DNA follows: TGCGCCAGCAGCCCGACAGCAACTAATGAAAAACTGTTTTTT. It specifies CASSPTATNEKLFF. Full variable domain (rest looked up from reference TRBV5-1 and TRBJ1-4): KAGVTQTPRYLIKTRGQQVTLSCSPISGHRSVSWYQQTPGQGLQFLFEYFSETQRNKGNFPGRFSGRQFSNSRSEMNVSTLELGDSALYLCASSPTATNEKLFFGSGTQLSVL.